The T cell receptor beta chain described here comes from a study of CD8 T cells in Susac syndrome. cDNA came from approximately 0.5 to 1 ug RNA primed by random hexamers. Using its own MiXCR run on the immunoSEQ multiplex PCR reads, TCRdb lists one record per CDR3 protein. The repertoire consists of more than 250,000 distinct CDR3 sequences, with 92% occurring once and the leading ten covering 0.065%. TEMRA cells were enriched by FACS, while CD8+ and CD4+ T cells were obtained through a negative isolation that was performed magnetically. Trimming removed 5 bases from V and 6 bases from J; junction bases left unmatched: 13. Per the germline V gene, CDR1 is LGHDT and CDR2 is YNNKEL (reference sequence). The CDR3 length is 16 residues.

The chain employs TRBV3-1 and TRBJ2-7; TRBD2 matches at 10 bases. Sequencing input: CD4+ T cells from PBMCs. This TCR came from a human donor with multiple sclerosis. The CDR3 spells CASSSGSTSGMGEQYF. Written as DNA, the CDR3 is TGTGCCAGCAGCAGCGGGAGTACTAGCGGGATGGGCGAGCAGTACTTC.